These 2 T cell receptor beta chains share one sample of origin, sequenced in a study of shared clonotypes between healthy human individuals. Produced via immunoSEQ multiplex PCR; TCRdb's table is partial and in-frame only. The repertoire holds about 460,000 clones, with 70% to 80% as singletons. Sequenced: PBMCs. The source is a woman aged 40 to 49 in good health. Some clones in this sample may be carry-over from other donors' samples.

This sequence joins TRBV7-9 and TRBJ2-7; D is unclear. V was cut by 5 bases and J by 1 base, with 21 bases left in between. This CDR3 is 17 amino acids long. Germline V lookup: CDR1 SEHNR, CDR2 FQNEAQ (reference sequence). In nucleotides, the CDR3 is TGTGCCAGCAGCGCCCGGGCCACAATAGGGTATTCCTACGAGCAGTACTTC. Encoded protein: CASSARATIGYSYEQYF.

The chain has TRBV18 and TRBJ1-4; D perhaps matches TRBD1 (5 bases). The V end lost 4 bases, the J end lost 3 bases, and 12 bases lay between the germline ends. In germline, CDR1 is KGHSH, CDR2 LQKENI. The CDR3 consists of 15 residues. The CDR3 sequence: CASSRNGGSNEKLFF. For the CDR3, the DNA is TGTGCCAGCTCACGCAACGGGGGATCTAATGAAAAACTGTTTTTT.